A single T cell receptor beta chain is shown here with its context. What it binds is not known. The data are from a study of blood T cells in healthy people across ages. General study points: Expanded clonotype shifts may have been confounded, as the donors had an unknown CMV status. Researchers judged that diversity estimates from one million T cells fell short of true values. When set beside aged donors, long-lived donors presented more naive CD4+ cells and higher diversity.

All donors came from Russia, were Caucasian and healthy, and spanned ages roughly 6 to 95. A J-beta primer mix and a sample-barcoded 5' primer were used in a second PCR of about 7 to 11 cycles. TCRdb re-analysed the 5' RACE reads in MiXCR, keeping a single row per CDR3 protein. The data show hundreds of thousands of distinct CDR3 sequences, roughly 50% seen once. Deletions cut 2 bases from V and 14 bases from J, with 26 bases between. The CDR3 spans 15 residues. Germline lookup yields CDR1 DFQATT and CDR2 SNEGSKA (reference sequence). The TCR comes from a man at least 80 years old in good health. The material sequenced was blood. The J gene is TRBJ2-3, the V gene TRBV20-1; D possibly corresponds to TRBD1 (5 bases). This chain's CDR3 is CSARPRQQHSRDAYF. In nucleotides, the CDR3 is TGCAGTGCTAGACCGCGACAGCAACACAGCAGAGACGCGTATTTT.